These 2 T cell receptor beta chains came from one sample sequenced in a study of shared T cell receptors in the human thymus. Data came from immunoSEQ multiplex PCR; TCRdb stores just in-frame clones and leaves some out. The sample yields hundreds of thousands of clones, 88% seen once. The sample was also linked to a second study, of human thymus T cells.

The sequencing sample was made of thymocytes. The receptors were sampled from a boy younger than two with a congenital heart defect.

The J gene is TRBJ2-7, the V gene TRBV2; 12 bases line up with TRBD2. Germline values: CDR1 SNHLY, CDR2 FYNNEI. J lost 0 bases, V lost 9 bases, and 15 bases had no gene match. The CDR3 has 18 residues. CDR3 nucleotide sequence: TGTGCCAGTGGGACAGGAGGACTAGCGGGGAGGAGCTCCTACGAGCAGTACTTC. Encoded protein: CASGTGGLAGRSSYEQYF.

The CDR3 DNA reads as TGTGCCAGCAGTTACAGCGGGCCCTCCTACGAGCAGTACTTC. Encoded protein: CASSYSGPSYEQYF. The chain combines TRBV6-6 with TRBJ2-7; tentatively, D is TRBD2 (6 bases). V lost 2 bases, J lost 0 bases, and 8 bases lay in between. CDR1 and CDR2 (germline): MNHNY, SVGAGI (reference sequence). The CDR3 consists of 14 residues.